The 21 T cell receptor beta chains presented below share a single source sample, sequenced in a study of T cells after posttransplantation cyclophosphamide (dated by TCRdb to 2015 to 2016). Library preparation used the immunoSEQ multiplex PCR assay. Not all clones reach the TCRdb copy of this immuneACCESS table, which keeps in-frame sequences only. Checked studies attribute under half of the gap to unresolved V genes and leave the rest unexplained. This sample has fewer than 40,000 clones in the table, none counted a single time. Together, the top ten hold about 5% of the sample. Sequencing used PBMCs. The source of these receptors is a woman between 45 and 60 years old in good health and a related stem cell transplant donor.

This clone has ten or more counts. The V call is TRBV19, the J call TRBJ1-4, with a tentative D call TRBD1 (6 bases). The CDR3 sequence is 16 residues long. V was shortened by 3 bases and J by 4 bases, with 15 bases between the two germline ends. Germline-derived CDR1 and CDR2 are LNHDA and SQIVND (reference sequence). CDR3 bases: TGTGCCAGTAGTATTCTGCCGACAGGTTTTAATGAAAAACTGTTTTTT. Protein: CASSILPTGFNEKLFF.

This clone occurred many times. The chain links TRBV27 to TRBJ1-2, with 7 bases aligning to TRBD1. The germline V gene encodes CDR1 MNHEY and CDR2 SMNVEV (reference sequence). V shed 7 bases and J 6 bases; nucleotides not matched to a gene: 14. The CDR3 is 15 amino acids. CDR3: CASKTAPTGLDGYTF. The CDR3 bases are TGTGCCAGCAAGACTGCCCCGACAGGGTTAGATGGCTACACCTTC.

This clone was recorded at least ten times. The chain has TRBV18 and TRBJ2-2; 11 bases agree with TRBD1. V lost 6 bases, J lost 4 bases, and 4 bases stayed unmatched. Germline values: CDR1 KGHSH, CDR2 LQKENI. This CDR3 has 15 amino acids. The CDR3 protein is CASSYGTGGTGELFF. The CDR3 DNA is TGTGCCAGCTCGTACGGGACAGGGGGCACCGGGGAGCTGTTTTTT.

This clone was seen a handful of times. The V and J genes are TRBV2 and TRBJ2-1, with TRBD2 as a possible D gene (6 bases). The CDR3 length is 12 residues. V lost 6 bases and J lost 8, with 11 bases in between. Germline values: CDR1 SNHLY, CDR2 FYNNEI. Written as DNA, the CDR3 is TGTGCCAGCAGGGTGGAGGGTGATGAGCAGTTCTTC. Its translation is CASRVEGDEQFF.

The V call is TRBV9, the J call TRBJ2-3, with 7 bases that match TRBD2. CDR1 is SGDLS, CDR2 YYNGEE, per germline. CDR3 size: 14 residues. V lost 1 base, J lost 5 bases, and 4 bases stayed unmatched. CDR3 sequence: CASSVTRGIDTQYF. Here the CDR3 DNA reads TGTGCCAGCAGCGTAACGCGGGGGATAGATACGCAGTATTTT.

This clone was detected ten times or more. J is TRBJ1-2 and V is TRBV27; TRBD1 aligns across 8 bases. In germline, CDR1 is MNHEY, CDR2 SMNVEV (reference sequence). This CDR3 has 15 residues. Trimming at V came to 2 bases and at J to 8 bases, leaving 10 bases not matched to a gene. CDR3 in amino acids: CASSLGAQGAGGYTF. Here the CDR3 DNA reads TGTGCCAGCAGTTTAGGAGCGCAGGGGGCGGGAGGCTACACCTTC.

This clone was detected many times. The chain uses TRBV19 and TRBJ2-3; 9 nucleotides align to TRBD1. The CDR3 has 13 amino acids. V lost 9 bases to trimming and J lost 2 bases; unmatched junction nucleotides: 3. The germline gives CDR1 LNHDA, CDR2 SQIVND (reference sequence). CDR3 in DNA: TGTGCCAGCCGGGACAGGGTCACAGATACGCAGTATTTT. As protein: CASRDRVTDTQYF.

This chain joins TRBV6-1 and TRBJ2-3; D uncertain. This CDR3 is built from 14 residues. Germline CDR1 reads MNHNS; CDR2 reads SASEGT. Trimming took off 5 bases at V and 4 bases at J, with 13 bases between the two ends. CDR3 sequence: CASSLVSPPDTQYF. The CDR3 DNA is TGTGCCAGCAGTTTGGTCAGTCCCCCAGATACGCAGTATTTT.

The sample holds many counts of this clone. The V and J genes are TRBV5-1 and TRBJ1-1; D not certain. The CDR3 runs to 13 residues. V lost 0 bases, J lost 3 bases, and 6 bases lay in between. CDR1 SGHRS and CDR2 YFSETQ come from the germline V gene. CDR3 DNA: TGCGCCAGCAGCTTGGACCGGGACACTGAAGCTTTCTTT. It is translated as CASSLDRDTEAFF.

This clone was detected many times. The rearrangement links TRBV19 to TRBJ2-1; 7 bases are shared with TRBD2. The trim removed 2 bases at V and 0 bases at J, leaving 7 bases unmatched. CDR1 LNHDA and CDR2 SQIVND come from the germline V gene (reference sequence). The CDR3 covers 17 residues. The CDR3 DNA reads as TGTGCCAGTAGTATAAGCGGGGTGCTAAACTCCTACAATGAGCAGTTCTTC. It encodes CASSISGVLNSYNEQFF.

This clone was seen repeatedly, ten times or more. This rearrangement joins TRBV5-6 to TRBJ2-1, with 7 positions matching TRBD2. V was pared by 5 bases and J by 3 bases, with 8 bases of the junction left unmatched. The V gene's germline CDR1 is SGHDT and CDR2 YYEEEE. The CDR3 is 15 amino acids. Here the CDR3 reads CASRRWGGDYNEQFF. DNA for the CDR3: TGTGCCAGCAGAAGGTGGGGGGGGGACTACAATGAGCAGTTCTTC.

This chain uses TRBV19 with TRBJ2-5; the match to TRBD2 covers 10 bases. The CDR3 covers 14 residues. Germline assignment: CDR1 LNHDA and CDR2 SQIVND (reference sequence). The trim removed 5 bases at V and 4 bases at J, leaving 4 bases unmatched. The CDR3 nucleotides read TGTGCCAGTAGTGTAACTAGCGGGGTAGAGACCCAGTACTTC. Translation gives CASSVTSGVETQYF. The whole variable domain, filled in from reference TRBV19 and TRBJ2-5, reads DGGITQSPKYLFRKEGQNVTLSCEQNLNHDAMYWYRQDPGQGLRLIYYSQIVNDFQKGDIAEGYSVSREKKESFPLTVTSAQKNPTAFYLCASSVTSGVETQYFGPGTRLLVL.

The sample holds many counts of this clone. For the CDR3, the DNA is TGTGCCAGCAGTTTACCTGAAGGGACAGGTCGATCCGGGGCCAAAAACATTCAGTACTTC. This codes for CASSLPEGTGRSGAKNIQYF. The chain carries TRBV27 and TRBJ2-4; 8 nucleotides align to TRBD1. The CDR3 loop spans 20 amino acids. CDR1 and CDR2 from the germline V gene are MNHEY and SMNVEV (reference sequence). V lost 2 bases, J lost 1 base, and 16 bases stayed unmatched.

This clone was observed many times. This rearrangement joins TRBV18 to TRBJ1-4, with TRBD1 matching 11 bases. The CDR3 totals 16 residues. With V trimmed by 5 bases and J by 5 bases, 7 bases remained unmatched. From germline, CDR1 is KGHSH and CDR2 LQKENI. Written as DNA, the CDR3 is TGTGCCAGCTCATCTCGGACAGGGGGCCCAAATGAAAAACTGTTTTTT. Translated: CASSSRTGGPNEKLFF.

This clone appeared many times. V gene TRBV27 combines with J gene TRBJ1-2; 7 positions agree with TRBD1. V dropped 6 bases and J dropped 4; count of bases not matched to a gene: 8. Per the germline V gene, CDR1 is MNHEY and CDR2 is SMNVEV (reference sequence). The CDR3 has 14 amino acids. CDR3 residues: CASSFGQASYGYTF. The CDR3 region has the DNA TGTGCCAGCAGCTTCGGACAGGCGTCCTATGGCTACACCTTC.

This clone appeared many times. The genes are TRBV15 and TRBJ1-2, with D maybe TRBD1 (6 bases). Trimming removed 0 bases from V and 4 bases from J, with 15 bases in between. The length of the CDR3 is 16 residues. Per germline, CDR1 LNHNV and CDR2 YYDKDF (reference sequence). The chain's CDR3 is CATSRDIGGPGYGYTF. Written as DNA, the CDR3 is TGTGCCACCAGCAGAGATATCGGGGGGCCCGGCTATGGCTACACCTTC.

This clone appeared many times. The gene calls are TRBV21-1 and TRBJ2-3; the table assigns TRBD1, which was not confirmed against the DNA. TRBV21-1 is noted as a pseudogene. The CDR3 spans 16 residues. The CDR3 spells CASSKGDRLSTDTQYF. Written as DNA, the CDR3 is TGTGCCAGCAGCAAAGGAGACAGGTTAAGCACAGATACGCAGTATTTT.

Many counts were recorded for this clone. V and J are TRBV5-8 and TRBJ2-1; 7 bases match TRBD1. The germline V gene has CDR1 SGHTS and CDR2 YDEGEE. The CDR3 contains 13 residues. Unmatched junction bases numbered 5, after V lost 6 bases and J lost 5 bases. CDR3 DNA sequence: TGTGCCAGCACGCAAACAGGGGACAATGAGCAGTTCTTC. It translates to CASTQTGDNEQFF.

This clone was observed many times. V gene TRBV5-4 combines with J gene TRBJ1-2; D gene ambiguous. The CDR3 is 14 residues long. V dropped 2 bases and J dropped 4 bases, with 12 bases sitting between them. Germline CDR1 is SGHNT and CDR2 is YYREEE (reference sequence). Written as DNA, the CDR3 is TGTGCCAGCAGCTTAAGCACCGCGGGCTATGGCTACACCTTC. It encodes CASSLSTAGYGYTF.

The rearrangement links TRBV6-5 to TRBJ2-5; tentatively, D is TRBD1 (5 bases). The CDR3 sequence is 15 residues long. CDR1 and CDR2 from the germline V gene are MNHEY and SVGAGI. V was trimmed by 0 bases and J by 2 bases, leaving 10 bases between them. The CDR3: CASSYSPGKQETQYF. The CDR3 nucleotides read TGTGCCAGCAGTTACTCGCCAGGGAAACAAGAGACCCAGTACTTC.

The table lists this clone with many counts. V gene TRBV18 combines with J gene TRBJ1-6, with 8 bases that match TRBD1. The CDR3 loop spans 13 amino acids. V dropped 5 bases and J dropped 7; count of bases not matched to a gene: 1. Germline assignment: CDR1 KGHSH and CDR2 LQKENI. The CDR3 DNA reads TGTGCCAGCTCAGGGGACAGGAATTCACCCCTCCACTTT. It encodes CASSGDRNSPLHF.